The clone carrying this TCR beta chain was detected only a few times. Its target is unknown. One base away lies a much larger clone, so this may be a sequencing read error. Arm-PCR with iRepertoire HTBI primers amplified the CDR3 regions for these TCR beta libraries. TCRdb ran MiXCR on the multiplex PCR reads and lists one entry per CDR3 protein. This sample has approximately 300,000 distinct CDR3 sequences, with 15% to 20% found just once. The data are from a study of regulatory T cells in long-lasting Graves disease. Points from the study as a whole: It was peripheral blood alone, not thyroid tissue, that was studied.

The time point was: newly diagnosed GD, antithyroid drugs for less than 3 months. Extracted PBMC RNA gave rise to the TCR library. Enrollment of patients was through an endocrinology department in Xi'an, China. The CDR3 loop spans 14 amino acids. The germline V gene encodes CDR1 MDHEN and CDR2 SYDVKM. With V trimmed by 6 bases and J by 6 bases, 10 bases remained unmatched. The sample in question was peripheral blood mononuclear cells (PBMCs), obtained at new diagnosis, from a patient treated with antithyroid drugs. This TCR was recovered from a female donor with Graves disease. This chain uses TRBV28 with TRBJ1-1; TRBD1 aligns across 7 bases. The CDR3 sequence is CASSRQGWEAEAFF. The CDR3 DNA sequence: TGTGCCAGCAGCAGACAGGGATGGGAAGCTGAAGCTTTCTTT.